This TCR beta chain was observed in a study of blood T cells in healthy people across ages. About the study: Per two T cells, template switching captured roughly one barcoded beta molecule.

In its sample, this clonotype was seen once. Its target is unknown. Findings of the study overall: The fall in TCR beta diversity per million T cells was roughly linear with age.

Sample-barcoded 5' priming and a J-beta primer mix drove a second PCR of about 7 to 11 cycles. Tagging of each cDNA molecule was performed by a template-switch adaptor with 12 random nucleotides. TCRdb redid the calling of the 5' RACE reads with MiXCR, one entry per CDR3 protein. The sample holds roughly 860,000 distinct CDR3 sequences; under 80% are singletons and the top ten take roughly 26%. Samples each yielded at least 5.5 micrograms of total RNA. Germline loops: CDR1 MNHNY, CDR2 SVGAGI (reference sequence). V was clipped by 0 bases and J by 7 bases, with 7 bases between them. CDR3 length: 12 amino acids.

This clonotype was obtained from a man aged 30-40 years in good health. The sample was blood. The rearrangement joins TRBV6-6 to TRBJ2-7; D uncertain. The CDR3 DNA reads as TGTGCCAGCAGTTACTCGTGGGGAGAGCAGTACTTC. Protein product: CASSYSWGEQYF.